This T cell receptor beta chain was captured by sequencing in a study of regulatory T cells in long-lasting Graves disease. V was pared by 3 bases and J by 3 bases, with 7 bases of the junction left unmatched. The CDR3 runs to 15 residues. Looked up from germline, CDR1 is GTSNPN and CDR2 is SVGIG (reference sequence). Assembly of TCR beta libraries relied on iRepertoire HTBI primers together with Arm-PCR of CDR3 regions. One entry per CDR3 protein, called by TCRdb with MiXCR from the multiplex PCR reads. The sample carries a few hundred thousand distinct CDR3 sequences, around 15% recorded once. This clonotype showed up many times. Stated time point: newly diagnosed GD, antithyroid drugs for less than 3 months. PBMCs were the source of the RNA used for TCR sequencing. Diagnosis followed American Thyroid Association guidelines for Graves' disease. A further study also used this sample, focusing on T cells in Graves' hyperthyroidism and ophthalmopathy. That study reports: Hyperthyroidism was newly diagnosed in patients aged 18 to 65 (duration under 2 months).

The sample here was peripheral blood mononuclear cells (PBMCs), taken at new diagnosis, from a patient treated with antithyroid drugs. This TCR came from a woman younger than 30 with Graves disease. The chain carries TRBV30 and TRBJ1-4, with TRBD1 matching 7 bases. The CDR3 DNA reads TGTGCCTGGAGCGGGCCAGGGGGAGCTAATGAAAAACTGTTTTTT. It specifies CAWSGPGGANEKLFF.